Each of the 9 T cell receptor beta chains below was sequenced from the same sample in a study of blood T cell repertoires in COVID-19. Repertoires were generated with immunoSEQ multiplex PCR, while TCRdb's copy carries only in-frame clones and drops some. Seen here are under 300,000 clones, around 86% observed once, and the top ten hold 2.5% to 3.5%. Specimen: PBMCs or T cells enriched from blood (not recorded which). These receptors came from a woman in her 40s with acute COVID-19.

This sequence joins TRBV24-1 and TRBJ2-5; possible D gene TRBD1, 5 bases. Germline V CDR1 and CDR2: KGHDR, SFDVKD. CDR3 length: 15 amino acids. The V and J ends lost 2 bases and 3 bases respectively, with 12 bases between them. The CDR3 here is CATSDSRGGEETQYF. For the CDR3, the DNA is TGTGCCACCAGTGATTCTAGGGGTGGAGAAGAGACCCAGTACTTC.

This chain links TRBV10-1 with TRBJ1-2, with D hard to call. V was shortened by 3 bases and J by 6 bases, with 14 bases between the two germline ends. The CDR3 has 14 amino acids. The germline CDR1 and CDR2 sequences are WNHNN and SYGVQD (reference sequence). This CDR3 reads CASSDSFASDGYTF. The CDR3 DNA follows: TGCGCCAGCAGTGACAGTTTTGCCAGCGATGGCTACACCTTC.

V gene TRBV29-1 combines with J gene TRBJ1-4; D unresolved. V dropped 4 bases and J dropped 4 bases, with 16 bases sitting between them. The CDR3 loop spans 15 amino acids. Germline loops: CDR1 SQVTM, CDR2 ANQGSEA. CDR3 sequence: CSVGTVGSNNEKLFF. The DNA for the CDR3 is TGCAGCGTTGGTACAGTCGGCTCCAATAATGAAAAACTGTTTTTT.

V usage is TRBV19 and J usage is TRBJ2-5; 10 nucleotides agree with TRBD2. Per germline, CDR1 LNHDA and CDR2 SQIVND (reference sequence). V gave up 4 bases and J gave up 5 bases; unmatched junction bases: 13. The CDR3 runs to 17 residues. The CDR3 sequence: CASSTSRTSGGRETQYF. The CDR3 DNA sequence: TGTGCCAGTAGTACCTCCCGGACTAGCGGAGGGCGGGAGACCCAGTACTTC.

V is TRBV27 and J is TRBJ1-2; D is unresolved. This CDR3 is built from 15 residues. The V gene lost 5 bases and the J gene lost 3 bases, with 16 bases spanning the gap. CDR1 is MNHEY and CDR2 is SMNVEV in the germline V gene (reference sequence). The CDR3 nucleotides are TGTGCCAGCAGTCCGCGGTCCATGCCCCACTATGGCTACACCTTC. Protein product: CASSPRSMPHYGYTF.

V usage is TRBV6-5 and J usage is TRBJ2-1; TRBD2 is a possible D gene (6 bases). The CDR3 sequence is 13 residues long. V was pared by 5 bases and J by 7 bases, with 12 bases between. Germline-derived CDR1 and CDR2 are MNHEY and SVGAGI. The CDR3 region is CASSRAGGNEQFF. As DNA, the CDR3 is TGTGCCAGCAGTAGGGCAGGAGGGAATGAGCAGTTCTTC.

The rearrangement links TRBV6-2 or TRBV6-3 to TRBJ2-7; TRBD2 aligns across 12 bases. The CDR3 contains 18 residues. CDR1 and CDR2 from the germline V gene are MNHEY and SVGEGT. Trimming removed 0 bases from V and 6 bases from J; junction bases left unmatched: 12. CDR3 amino acids: CASSYSISPSGRGSEQYF. The CDR3 nucleotides read TGTGCCAGCAGTTACTCGATTTCCCCTAGCGGGAGGGGCTCCGAGCAGTACTTC.

The V call is TRBV9, the J call TRBJ2-2; 9 bases are a match to TRBD1. This CDR3 has 17 amino acids. Losses at the gene ends were 2 bases for V and 3 bases for J; bases not matched to a gene: 8. CDR1 and CDR2 (germline): SGDLS, YYNGEE. This chain's CDR3 is CASSVTGGFLDTGELFF. Written as DNA, the CDR3 is TGTGCCAGCAGCGTGACAGGGGGTTTCTTGGACACCGGGGAGCTGTTTTTT. Full variable domain (outside the CDR3, taken from reference TRBV9 and TRBJ2-2): DSGVTQTPKHLITATGQRVTLRCSPRSGDLSVYWYQQSLDQGLQFLIQYYNGEERAKGNILERFSAQQFPDLHSELNLSSLELGDSALYFCASSVTGGFLDTGELFFGEGSRLTVL.

The V gene is TRBV4-2, the J gene TRBJ2-1, with 9 bases identical to TRBD1. V was clipped by 4 bases and J by 7 bases; unmatched bases: 5. Germline assignment: CDR1 LGHNA and CDR2 YNFKEQ. This CDR3 region has 14 residues. CDR3 residues: CASSLGQGNNEQFF. The CDR3 DNA sequence: TGTGCCAGCAGCCTGGGACAGGGTAATAATGAGCAGTTCTTC.